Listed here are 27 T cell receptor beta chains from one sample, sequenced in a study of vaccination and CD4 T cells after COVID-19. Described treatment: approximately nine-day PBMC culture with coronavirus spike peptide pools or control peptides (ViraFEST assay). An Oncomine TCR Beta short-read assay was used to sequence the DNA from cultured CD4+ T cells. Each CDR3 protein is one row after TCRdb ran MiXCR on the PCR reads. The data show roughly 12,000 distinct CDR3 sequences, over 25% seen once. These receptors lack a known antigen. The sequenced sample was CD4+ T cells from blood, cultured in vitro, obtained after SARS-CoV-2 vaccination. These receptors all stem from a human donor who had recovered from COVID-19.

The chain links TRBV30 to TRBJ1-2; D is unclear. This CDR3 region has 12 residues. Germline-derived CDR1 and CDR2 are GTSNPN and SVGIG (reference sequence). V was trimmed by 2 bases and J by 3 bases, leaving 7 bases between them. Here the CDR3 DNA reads TGTGCCTGGAGTCTTCAGTACTATGGCTACACCTTC. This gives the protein CAWSLQYYGYTF.

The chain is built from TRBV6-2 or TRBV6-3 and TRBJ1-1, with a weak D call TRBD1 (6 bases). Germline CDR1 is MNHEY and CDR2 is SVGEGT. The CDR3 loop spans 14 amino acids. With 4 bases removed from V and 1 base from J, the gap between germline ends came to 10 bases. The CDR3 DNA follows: TGTGCCAGCAGTTCCGACAGGAGGAACACTGAAGCTTTCTTT. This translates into CASSSDRRNTEAFF.

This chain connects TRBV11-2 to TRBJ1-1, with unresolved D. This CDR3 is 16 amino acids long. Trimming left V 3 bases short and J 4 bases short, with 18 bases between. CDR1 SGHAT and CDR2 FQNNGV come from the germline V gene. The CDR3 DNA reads TGTGCCAGCAGCTTCGGGTACACTCGCCGGGGCACTGAAGCTTTCTTT. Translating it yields CASSFGYTRRGTEAFF.

DNA of the CDR3: TGTGCCAGCAGCGCGAACACTAACACCGGGGAGCTGTTTTTT. This translates into CASSANTNTGELFF. The chain links TRBV9 to TRBJ2-2; unclear D gene. Germline CDR1 SGDLS, CDR2 YYNGEE. The CDR3 has 14 residues. Trimming removed 3 bases from V and 2 bases from J, with 8 bases in between.

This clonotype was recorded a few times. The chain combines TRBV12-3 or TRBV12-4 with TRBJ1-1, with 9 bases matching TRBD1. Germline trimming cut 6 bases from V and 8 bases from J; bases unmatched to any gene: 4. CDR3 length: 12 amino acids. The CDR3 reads CASRPTGGEAFF. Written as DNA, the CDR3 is TGTGCCAGCAGGCCTACAGGGGGCGAAGCTTTCTTT.

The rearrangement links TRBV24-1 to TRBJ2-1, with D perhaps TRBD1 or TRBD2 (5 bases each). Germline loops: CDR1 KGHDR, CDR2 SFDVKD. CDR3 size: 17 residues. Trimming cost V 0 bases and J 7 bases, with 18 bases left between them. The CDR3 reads CATSDLPTGTPRNEQFF. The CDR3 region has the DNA TGTGCCACCAGTGATTTGCCGACCGGGACCCCGCGGAATGAGCAGTTCTTC.

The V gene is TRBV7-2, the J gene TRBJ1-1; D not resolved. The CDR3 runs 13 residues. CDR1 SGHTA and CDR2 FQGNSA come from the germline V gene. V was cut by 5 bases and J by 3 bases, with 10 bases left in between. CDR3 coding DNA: TGTGCCAGCAGCCATCGGACGGACACTGAAGCTTTCTTT. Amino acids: CASSHRTDTEAFF.

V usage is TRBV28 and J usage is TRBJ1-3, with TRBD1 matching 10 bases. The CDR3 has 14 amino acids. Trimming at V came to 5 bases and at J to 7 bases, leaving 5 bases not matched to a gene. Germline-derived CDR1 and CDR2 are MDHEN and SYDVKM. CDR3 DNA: TGTGCCAGCAGTGGCCGGACAGGGGGGAACACCATATATTTT. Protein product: CASSGRTGGNTIYF.

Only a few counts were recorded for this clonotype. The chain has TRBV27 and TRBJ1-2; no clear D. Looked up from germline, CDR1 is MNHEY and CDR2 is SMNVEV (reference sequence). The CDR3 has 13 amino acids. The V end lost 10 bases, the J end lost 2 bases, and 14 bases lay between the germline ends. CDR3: CATSRGPNYGYTF. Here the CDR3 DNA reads TGTGCCACCTCCCGAGGTCCCAACTATGGCTACACCTTC.

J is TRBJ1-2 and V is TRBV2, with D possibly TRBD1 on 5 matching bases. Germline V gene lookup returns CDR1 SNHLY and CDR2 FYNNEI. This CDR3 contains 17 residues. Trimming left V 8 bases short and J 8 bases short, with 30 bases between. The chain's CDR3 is CASELVEYKSGTEGYTF. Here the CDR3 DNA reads TGTGCCAGCGAACTGGTTGAGTACAAATCAGGGACGGAAGGCTACACCTTC.

This chain's CDR3 is CASSTRTQQETQYF. The DNA of the CDR3 is TGTGCCAGTAGTACCCGGACCCAACAAGAGACCCAGTACTTC. The chain uses TRBV19 and TRBJ2-5; no clear D. V shed 4 bases and J shed 2 bases, with 11 bases lying between them. The CDR3 is made up of 14 amino acids. Germline CDR1 and CDR2: LNHDA and SQIVND (reference sequence).

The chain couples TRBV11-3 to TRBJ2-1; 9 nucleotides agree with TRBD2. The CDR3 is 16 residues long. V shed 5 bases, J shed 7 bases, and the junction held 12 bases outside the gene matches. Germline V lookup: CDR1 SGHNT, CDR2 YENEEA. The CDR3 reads CASSLFYSGSGNEQFF. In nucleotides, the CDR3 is TGTGCCAGCAGCCTTTTCTATAGCGGGAGTGGGAATGAGCAGTTCTTC. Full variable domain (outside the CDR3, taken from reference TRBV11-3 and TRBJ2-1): EAGVVQSPRYKIIEKKQPVAFWCNPISGHNTLYWYLQNLGQGPELLIRYENEEAVDDSQLPKDRFSAERLKGVDSTLKIQPAELGDSAVYLCASSLFYSGSGNEQFFGPGTRLTVL.

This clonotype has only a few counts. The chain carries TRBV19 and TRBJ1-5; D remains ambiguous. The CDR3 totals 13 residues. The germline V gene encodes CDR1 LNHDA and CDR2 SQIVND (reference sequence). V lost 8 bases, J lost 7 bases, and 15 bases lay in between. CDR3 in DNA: TGTGCCAGTTGCGGTGGGAGATACCAGCCCCAGCATTTT. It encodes CASCGGRYQPQHF.

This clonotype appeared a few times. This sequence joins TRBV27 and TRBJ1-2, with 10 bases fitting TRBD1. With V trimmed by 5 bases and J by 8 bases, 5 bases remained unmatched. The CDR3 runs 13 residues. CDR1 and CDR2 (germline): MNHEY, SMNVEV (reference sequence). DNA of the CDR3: TGTGCCAGCAGTGACAGGGGGCTCGGGGGCTACACCTTC. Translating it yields CASSDRGLGGYTF.

Written as DNA, the CDR3 is TGTGCCAGTAGTCCGAGCAGCCCTTATACGGACACTGAAGCTTTCTTT. Encoded protein: CASSPSSPYTDTEAFF. V usage is TRBV19 and J usage is TRBJ1-1; D uncertain. CDR1 LNHDA and CDR2 SQIVND come from the germline V gene (reference sequence). V was pared by 5 bases and J by 3 bases, with 19 bases between. The CDR3 spans 16 residues.

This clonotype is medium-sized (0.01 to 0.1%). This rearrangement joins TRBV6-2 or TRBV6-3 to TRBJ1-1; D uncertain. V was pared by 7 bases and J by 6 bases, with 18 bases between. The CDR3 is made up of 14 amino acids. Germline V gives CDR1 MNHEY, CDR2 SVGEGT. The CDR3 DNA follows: TGTGCCAGCACCACGCCTTTCTATGTCGCTGAAGCTTTCTTT. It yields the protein CASTTPFYVAEAFF.

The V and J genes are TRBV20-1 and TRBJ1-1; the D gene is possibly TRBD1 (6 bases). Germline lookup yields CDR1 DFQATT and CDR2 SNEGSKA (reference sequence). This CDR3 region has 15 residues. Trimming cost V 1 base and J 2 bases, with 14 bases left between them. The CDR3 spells CSARGRGRTNTEAFF. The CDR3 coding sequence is TGCAGTGCTAGAGGTCGGGGGCGAACTAACACTGAAGCTTTCTTT.

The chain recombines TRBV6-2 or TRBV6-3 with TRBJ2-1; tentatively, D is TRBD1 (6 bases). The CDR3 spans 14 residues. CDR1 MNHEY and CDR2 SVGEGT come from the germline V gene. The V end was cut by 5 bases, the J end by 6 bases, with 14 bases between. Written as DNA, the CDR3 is TGTGCCAGCAGTAAACCCCCGGACAGCAATGAGCAGTTCTTC. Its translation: CASSKPPDSNEQFF.

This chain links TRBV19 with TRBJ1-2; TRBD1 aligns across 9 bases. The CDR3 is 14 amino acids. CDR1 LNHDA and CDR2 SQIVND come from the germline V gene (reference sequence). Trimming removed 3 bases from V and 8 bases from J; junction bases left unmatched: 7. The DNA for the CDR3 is TGTGCCAGTAGTATTGGGAGGACAGGGGTCGGCTACACCTTC. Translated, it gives CASSIGRTGVGYTF. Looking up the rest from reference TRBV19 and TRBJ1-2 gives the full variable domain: DGGITQSPKYLFRKEGQNVTLSCEQNLNHDAMYWYRQDPGQGLRLIYYSQIVNDFQKGDIAEGYSVSREKKESFPLTVTSAQKNPTAFYLCASSIGRTGVGYTFGSGTRLTVV.

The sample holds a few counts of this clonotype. The CDR3 nucleotides read TGTGCCAGCAGCTCGACACCGAACACCGGGGAGCTGTTTTTT. It translates to CASSSTPNTGELFF. The V call is TRBV11-3, the J call TRBJ2-2, with D unclear. Germline V gene data show CDR1 as SGHNT and CDR2 as YENEEA. The CDR3 has 14 amino acids. The ends were cut back, 4 bases at V and 0 bases at J, with 6 bases in the middle.

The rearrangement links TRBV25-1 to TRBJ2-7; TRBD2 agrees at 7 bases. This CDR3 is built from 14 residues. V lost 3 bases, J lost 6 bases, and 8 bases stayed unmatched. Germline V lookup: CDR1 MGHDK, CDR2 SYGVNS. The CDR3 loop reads CASSDRREYGEQYF. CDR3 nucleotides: TGTGCCAGCAGTGACAGGCGGGAGTACGGCGAGCAGTACTTC.

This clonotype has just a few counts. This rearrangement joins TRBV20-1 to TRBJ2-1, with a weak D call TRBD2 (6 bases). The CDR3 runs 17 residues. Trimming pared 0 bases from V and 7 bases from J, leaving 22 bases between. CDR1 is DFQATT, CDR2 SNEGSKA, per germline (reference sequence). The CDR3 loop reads CSARDRSGGKPLNEQFF. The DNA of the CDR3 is TGCAGTGCTAGAGATCGTAGCGGAGGAAAACCTCTTAATGAGCAGTTCTTC.

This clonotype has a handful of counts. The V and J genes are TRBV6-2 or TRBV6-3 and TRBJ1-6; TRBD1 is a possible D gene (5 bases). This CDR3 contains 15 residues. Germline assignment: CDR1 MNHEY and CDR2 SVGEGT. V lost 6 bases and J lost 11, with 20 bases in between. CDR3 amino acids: CASSRGTVDLPPLHF. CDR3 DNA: TGTGCCAGCAGCCGGGGGACCGTGGATCTGCCACCCCTCCACTTT.

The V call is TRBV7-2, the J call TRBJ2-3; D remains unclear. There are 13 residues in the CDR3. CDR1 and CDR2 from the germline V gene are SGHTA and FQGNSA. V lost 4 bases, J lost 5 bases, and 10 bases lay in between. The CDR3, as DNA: TGTGCCAGCAGCTCCTTCGTGGAAGATACGCAGTATTTT. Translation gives CASSSFVEDTQYF.

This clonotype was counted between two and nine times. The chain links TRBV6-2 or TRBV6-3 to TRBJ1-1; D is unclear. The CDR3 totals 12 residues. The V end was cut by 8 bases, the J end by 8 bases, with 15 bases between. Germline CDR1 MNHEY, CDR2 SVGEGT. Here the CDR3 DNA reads TGTGCCAGCTCTACAAGAGGGAGGGAAGCTTTCTTT. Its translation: CASSTRGREAFF.

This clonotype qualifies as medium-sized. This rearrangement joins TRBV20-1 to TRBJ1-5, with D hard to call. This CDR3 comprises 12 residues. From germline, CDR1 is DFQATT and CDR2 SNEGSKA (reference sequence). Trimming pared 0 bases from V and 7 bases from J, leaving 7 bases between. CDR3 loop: CSARESLQPQHF. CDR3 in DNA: TGCAGTGCTAGAGAATCCCTACAGCCCCAGCATTTT.

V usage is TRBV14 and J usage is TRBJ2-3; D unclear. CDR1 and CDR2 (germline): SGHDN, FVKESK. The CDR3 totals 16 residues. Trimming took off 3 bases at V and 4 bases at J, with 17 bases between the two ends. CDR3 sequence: CASSQGTTRDSDTQYF. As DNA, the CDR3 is TGTGCCAGCAGCCAGGGTACCACACGCGACTCAGATACGCAGTATTTT.